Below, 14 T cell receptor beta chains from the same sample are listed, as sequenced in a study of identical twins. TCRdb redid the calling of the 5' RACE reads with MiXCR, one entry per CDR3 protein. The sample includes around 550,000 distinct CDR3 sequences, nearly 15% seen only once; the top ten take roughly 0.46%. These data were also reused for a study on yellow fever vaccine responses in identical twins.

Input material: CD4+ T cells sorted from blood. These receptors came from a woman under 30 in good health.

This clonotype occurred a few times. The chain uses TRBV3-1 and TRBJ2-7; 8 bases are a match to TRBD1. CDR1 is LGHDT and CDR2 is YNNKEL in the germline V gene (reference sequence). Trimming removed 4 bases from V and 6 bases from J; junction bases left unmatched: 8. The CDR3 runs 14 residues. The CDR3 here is CASSRFNDRGEQYF. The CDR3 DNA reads TGTGCCAGCAGCCGATTTAATGACAGGGGCGAGCAGTACTTC.

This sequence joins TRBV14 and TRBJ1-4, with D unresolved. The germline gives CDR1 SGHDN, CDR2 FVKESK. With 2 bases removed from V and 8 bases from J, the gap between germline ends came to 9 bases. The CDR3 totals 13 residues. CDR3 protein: CASSQRLWEKLFF. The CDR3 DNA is TGTGCCAGCAGCCAACGCCTTTGGGAAAAACTGTTTTTT.

Here the CDR3 reads CAISEGVSYEQYV. The CDR3, as DNA: TGTGCCATCAGTGAGGGTGTCTCCTACGAGCAGTACGTC. This sequence joins TRBV10-3 and TRBJ2-7; D is unclear. CDR3 size: 13 residues. V was trimmed by 2 bases and J by 0 bases, leaving 5 bases between them. Looked up from germline, CDR1 is ENHRY and CDR2 is SYGVKD.

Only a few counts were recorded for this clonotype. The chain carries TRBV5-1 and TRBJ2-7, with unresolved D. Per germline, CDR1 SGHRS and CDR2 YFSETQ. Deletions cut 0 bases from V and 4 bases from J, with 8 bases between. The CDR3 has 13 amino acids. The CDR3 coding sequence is TGCGCCAGCAGCTTGGAGGCCGGTTACGAGCAGTACGTC. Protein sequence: CASSLEAGYEQYV.

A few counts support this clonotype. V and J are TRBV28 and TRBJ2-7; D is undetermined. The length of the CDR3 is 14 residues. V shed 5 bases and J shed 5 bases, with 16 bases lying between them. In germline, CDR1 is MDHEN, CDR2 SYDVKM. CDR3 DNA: TGTGCCAGCAGTGCTTCCGGATCTGCTAACGAGCAGTACTTC. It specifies CASSASGSANEQYF.

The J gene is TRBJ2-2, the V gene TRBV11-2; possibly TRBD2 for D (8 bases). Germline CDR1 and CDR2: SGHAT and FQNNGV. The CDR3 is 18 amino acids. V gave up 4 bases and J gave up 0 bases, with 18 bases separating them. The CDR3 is CASSSGGGQRPNTGELFF. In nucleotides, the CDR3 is TGTGCCAGCAGCTCGGGGGGGGGACAGAGACCGAACACCGGGGAGCTGTTTTTT.

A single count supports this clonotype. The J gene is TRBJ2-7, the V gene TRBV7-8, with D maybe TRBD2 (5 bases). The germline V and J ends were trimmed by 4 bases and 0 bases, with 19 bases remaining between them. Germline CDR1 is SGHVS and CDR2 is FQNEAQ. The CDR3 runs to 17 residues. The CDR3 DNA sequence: TGTGCCAGCAGCTCCAAAAGCGGTGAAAGAAACTCCTACGAGCAGTACGTC. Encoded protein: CASSSKSGERNSYEQYV.

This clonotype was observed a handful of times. CDR3 DNA sequence: TGTGCCAGCAGCCATTCGATATCTGGCTACACCTTC. Its protein is CASSHSISGYTF. The chain recombines TRBV14 with TRBJ1-2; D not certain. The CDR3 is made up of 12 amino acids. CDR1 and CDR2 (germline): SGHDN, FVKESK. V was clipped by 3 bases and J by 7 bases, with 9 bases between them.

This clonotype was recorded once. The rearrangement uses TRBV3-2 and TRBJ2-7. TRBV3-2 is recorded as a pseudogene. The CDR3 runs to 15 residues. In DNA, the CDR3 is TGTGCCAGCAGCCAAGGTGAATTGCGATCTTACGAGCAGTACTTC. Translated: CASSQGELRSYEQYF.

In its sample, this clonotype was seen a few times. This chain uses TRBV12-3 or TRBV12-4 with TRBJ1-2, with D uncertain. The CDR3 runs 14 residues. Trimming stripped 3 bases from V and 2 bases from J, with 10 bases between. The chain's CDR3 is CASSLNTLNYGYTF. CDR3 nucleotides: TGTGCCAGCAGTTTGAACACCCTCAACTATGGCTACACCTTC.

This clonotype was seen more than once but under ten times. This chain's CDR3 is CSAPKVAGTSGHTDTQYF. The CDR3 bases are TGCAGTGCTCCAAAAGTTGCCGGGACTAGCGGTCACACAGATACGCAGTATTTT. The chain links TRBV20-1 to TRBJ2-3; 11 bases are a match to TRBD2. The V segment lost 5 bases and the J segment 2 bases; nucleotides outside the gene matches: 15. The CDR3 totals 18 residues. Germline values: CDR1 DFQATT, CDR2 SNEGSKA (reference sequence).

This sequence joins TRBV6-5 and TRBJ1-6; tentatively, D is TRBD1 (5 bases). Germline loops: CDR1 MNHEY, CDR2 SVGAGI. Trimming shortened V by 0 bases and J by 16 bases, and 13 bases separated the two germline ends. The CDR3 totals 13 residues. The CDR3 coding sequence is TGTGCCAGCAGTTACTCGACGGACACTGAACTCCACTTT. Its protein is CASSYSTDTELHF.

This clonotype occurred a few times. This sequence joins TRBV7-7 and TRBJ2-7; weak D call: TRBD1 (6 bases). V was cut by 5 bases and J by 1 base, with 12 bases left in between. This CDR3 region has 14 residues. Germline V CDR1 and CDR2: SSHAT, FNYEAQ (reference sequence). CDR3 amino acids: CASSLRDKSYEQYF. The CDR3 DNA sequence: TGTGCCAGCAGCCTCCGGGACAAGTCCTACGAGCAGTACTTC.

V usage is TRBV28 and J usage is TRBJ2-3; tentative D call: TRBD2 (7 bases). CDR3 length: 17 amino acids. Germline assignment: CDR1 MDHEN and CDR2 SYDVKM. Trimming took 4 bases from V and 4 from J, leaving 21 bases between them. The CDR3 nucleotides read TGTGCCAGCAGTTCCTCACTCGGGGGGCCAGCAGCAGATACGCAGTATTTT. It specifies CASSSSLGGPAADTQYF.